This T cell receptor (beta chain) was identified in a study of cytomegalovirus exposure and HLA in healthy donors. The wider study: In terms of ancestry, the Caucasian-associated cluster contained 75% to 90% of the roughly 400 genotyped donors. Points from the study as a whole: Cytomegalovirus status was reportedly diagnosed by the classifier with high sensitivity and specificity.

About this clone: The antigen is undetermined.

In the PCR, 60 Vbeta and 13 Jbeta primers were used. Generated by immunoSEQ multiplex PCR, the TCRdb table keeps only in-frame clones and is missing some. The sample holds approximately 100,000 clones, 60% to 85% seen once. The TCR sequence derives from a man aged 45-65 years in good health and CMV-seronegative. The sequencing sample was made of PBMCs.

CDR3 nucleotide sequence: TGTGCCAGCAGTATCGACAGGAGAGACAAAAACATTCAGTACTTC. Translation gives CASSIDRRDKNIQYF. The gene calls are TRBV27 and TRBJ2-4; D is possibly TRBD1 (6 bases). V lost 5 bases, J lost 3 bases, and 14 bases lay in between. The CDR3 totals 15 residues. The germline CDR1 and CDR2 sequences are MNHEY and SMNVEV (reference sequence).